This T cell receptor (beta chain) came from a study of cytomegalovirus exposure and HLA in healthy donors. The study, taken as a whole, reports: Diagnosis of cytomegalovirus status made by the classifier reportedly showed high specificity and sensitivity. Researchers reported in a later analysis that a missense DCLRE1C variant was tied to TCR beta V- and J-gene trimming. Earlier results showed most TCR beta V segments being productive about 87% or about 30% of the time.

Per germline, CDR1 MNHEY and CDR2 SVGAGI. This CDR3 spans 15 amino acids. V shed 6 bases, J shed 4 bases, and the junction held 6 bases outside the gene matches. The PCR was carried out with 60 Vbeta primers and 13 Jbeta primers. Libraries were prepared by immunoSEQ multiplex PCR; TCRdb keeps only in-frame clonotypes and omits some of them. The sample has some 80,000 clones, roughly 80% seen once; the top ten hold around 15%. Regarding this clone: Its antigen is still unknown.

The donors, nominally healthy at sampling, likely had unrecorded immune exposures. V and J are TRBV6-5 and TRBJ1-5; 10 bases fit TRBD1. The clonotype comes from a human donor in good health. Specimen: PBMCs. The CDR3 nucleotides read TGTGCCAGCAGCAACGGACAGGGGGTGAATCAGCCCCAGCATTTT. Translated, it gives CASSNGQGVNQPQHF.